The rows below give T cell receptor beta chains drawn from one sample of a study of blood T cell repertoires in COVID-19. The table came from immunoSEQ multiplex PCR; TCRdb's copy has only in-frame clones and leaves some out. The repertoire consists of 150,000 to 200,000 clones, with 87% occurring once and the leading ten covering about a tenth. Sequencing was carried out using peripheral blood. These receptors all come from an older woman with COVID-19, enrolled during active disease. Both conserved end residues are part of each CDR3. The order of the fields is V gene, J gene, clone size, D gene, CDR3 protein, CDR3 DNA. The D gene is left open where the match is weak. Clone size is stated in some rows and not others, as once, few, many or a class when expanded.

TRBV18	TRBJ1-5	NA	NA	CASSQRKQGKGNQPQHF	TGTGCCAGCTCACAGAGAAAACAGGGTAAGGGCAATCAGCCCCAGCATTTT
TRBV6-5	TRBJ1-1	NA	TRBD1	CASSYSNRGETEAFF	TGTGCCAGCAGTTACTCCAACAGGGGAGAGACTGAAGCTTTCTTT
TRBV9	TRBJ2-3	NA	NA	CASSDGLAVGDTQYF	TGTGCCAGCAGCGATGGGTTAGCGGTAGGAGATACGCAGTATTTT
TRBV11-3	TRBJ2-2	NA	TRBD1	CASSSPTDRVRGGELFF	TGTGCCAGCAGCTCTCCCACGGACAGGGTCAGGGGCGGGGAGCTGTTTTTT
TRBV11-2	TRBJ1-2	once	NA	CASSSILGDSINRGYGYTF	TGTGCCAGCAGCTCAATATTAGGGGACTCAATCAACCGGGGCTATGGCTACACCTTC
TRBV19	TRBJ2-1	NA	TRBD2	CASSSGDYTYNEQFF	TGTGCCAGTAGCTCTGGGGACTACACTTACAATGAGCAGTTCTTC
TRBV15	TRBJ2-5	NA	TRBD1	CATSRESRTGVETQYF	TGTGCCACCAGCAGAGAGTCCCGGACAGGGGTAGAGACCCAGTACTTC
TRBV9	TRBJ2-1	NA	TRBD2	CASSSGGEQFF	TGTGCCAGCAGCAGCGGGGGGGAGCAGTTCTTC
TRBV10-2	TRBJ1-1	NA	NA	CASSDQGGYTEAFF	TGCGCCAGCAGTGATCAGGGTGGGTACACTGAAGCTTTCTTT
TRBV6-1	TRBJ2-2	NA	TRBD1	CASKPPGQGTGELFF	TGTGCCAGCAAACCACCGGGACAGGGGACCGGGGAGCTGTTTTTT
TRBV5-4	TRBJ2-1	NA	TRBD1	CASSTSDRGGNEQFF	TGTGCCAGCAGCACTTCCGACAGGGGGGGCAATGAGCAGTTCTTC
TRBV18	TRBJ1-3	NA	TRBD1	CASSPPGTGQNTIYF	TGTGCCAGCTCACCACCGGGGACAGGGCAAAACACCATATATTTT
TRBV28	TRBJ1-2	NA	TRBD1	CASSTGQGILGYTF	TGTGCCAGCAGTACGGGACAGGGCATACTTGGCTACACCTTC
TRBV9	TRBJ1-3	NA	NA	CASSRRGDSGNTIYF	TGTGCCAGCAGCCGTCGGGGGGACTCTGGAAACACCATATATTTT
TRBV5-1	TRBJ2-3	NA	TRBD1	CASSLRTGEPTDTQYF	TGCGCCAGCAGCCTACGGACAGGGGAGCCCACAGATACGCAGTATTTT
TRBV29-1	TRBJ1-2	NA	TRBD1	CSVAEGQGYGYTF	TGCAGCGTTGCTGAGGGACAGGGCTATGGCTACACCTTC
TRBV11-2	TRBJ1-4	NA	TRBD1	CASSLRGTGENEKLFF	TGTGCCAGCAGCTTAAGGGGGACAGGGGAGAATGAAAAACTGTTTTTT
TRBV3-1/TRBV3-2	TRBJ2-7	NA	NA	CASSQRDSDEQYF	TGTGCCAGCAGCCAGCGGGACAGTGACGAGCAGTACTTC
TRBV5-1	TRBJ1-6	NA	TRBD1	CASSLDWTGNSPLHF	TGCGCCAGCAGCTTGGACTGGACAGGCAATTCACCCCTCCACTTT
TRBV7-8	TRBJ1-2	NA	NA	CASSRELTLWGYTF	TGTGCCAGCAGCCGAGAACTCACGCTATGGGGCTACACCTTC
TRBV13	TRBJ2-1	NA	TRBD2	CASSLAGTSGNEQFF	TGTGCCAGCAGCTTAGCCGGGACTAGCGGCAATGAGCAGTTCTTC
TRBV7-2	TRBJ2-1	NA	TRBD2	CASSLELAAYNEQFF	TGTGCCAGCAGCCTTGAACTAGCGGCTTACAATGAGCAGTTCTTC
TRBV7-2	TRBJ2-7	NA	NA	CASSPLGGGEQYF	TGTGCCAGCAGCCCCCTTGGCGGTGGGGAGCAGTACTTC
TRBV19	TRBJ2-7	once	TRBD1	CASSTTGRGYEQYF	TGTGCCAGTAGTACGACAGGGAGAGGGTACGAGCAGTACTTC
TRBV7-2	TRBJ2-1	once	TRBD2	CASSPPAGLAAYNEQFF	TGTGCCAGCAGCCCCCCAGCCGGGCTAGCGGCCTACAATGAGCAGTTCTTC
TRBV28	TRBJ1-6	NA	NA	CASPWCRAYNSPLHF	TGTGCCAGCCCCTGGTGCAGGGCCTATAATTCACCCCTCCACTTT
TRBV6-1	TRBJ2-1	NA	NA	CASSEYSLWQFF	TGTGCCAGCAGTGAATATTCCCTATGGCAGTTCTTC
TRBV7-8	TRBJ2-3	NA	TRBD1	CASSLSTGGVTDTQYF	TGTGCCAGCAGCTTAAGTACAGGGGGTGTGACAGATACGCAGTATTTT